The next 6 T cell receptor beta chains were all read from a single sample in a study of blood T cell repertoires in COVID-19 (dated by TCRdb to 2018 to 2020). The library was prepared using the immunoSEQ multiplex PCR assay. TCRdb obtained this table from immuneACCESS and retained in-frame rearrangements with V and J assigned. These tables miss some clones; where compared with another copy, unresolved V genes account for less than half of the shortfall, and the remainder is unexplained. This sample has some 360,000 clones in its table, and 88% of those were observed once. Jointly, the top ten make up just over 1% of the sample. Sequenced material: PBMCs or T cells enriched from blood (not recorded which). These receptors were obtained from a woman under 40 who had been exposed to COVID-19.

At least ten counts were recorded for this clone. The V call is TRBV2, the J call TRBJ2-1, with a weak D call TRBD2 (6 bases). The CDR3 has 15 residues. Trimming shortened V by 6 bases and J by 0 bases, and 12 bases separated the two germline ends. CDR1 and CDR2 from the germline V gene are SNHLY and FYNNEI. The CDR3 loop reads CASSLASSSYNEQFF. The CDR3 nucleotides are TGTGCCAGCAGCCTAGCGTCTAGCTCCTACAATGAGCAGTTCTTC.

The chain recombines TRBV7-9 with TRBJ2-1; TRBD2 might be the D (6 bases). This CDR3 contains 16 residues. Trimming pared 5 bases from V and 7 bases from J, leaving 21 bases between. Germline V gene data show CDR1 as SEHNR and CDR2 as FQNEAQ (reference sequence). The CDR3 region has the DNA TGTGCCAGCAGCCCAAACAGTGGGGGGTCTTGGAATGAGCAGTTCTTC. Its translation: CASSPNSGGSWNEQFF.

The chain joins TRBV6-5 to TRBJ1-1; D is possibly TRBD1 (5 bases). Germline CDR1 is MNHEY and CDR2 is SVGAGI. There are 15 residues in the CDR3. Trimming shortened V by 2 bases and J by 1 base, and 11 bases separated the two germline ends. The CDR3 nucleotides read TGTGCCAGCAGTTACGCGGGACTTACGAACACTGAAGCTTTCTTT. It specifies CASSYAGLTNTEAFF.

The chain couples TRBV7-9 to TRBJ2-1; a weak D match, TRBD2 (6 bases). V was clipped by 7 bases and J by 1 base, with 11 bases between them. Germline values: CDR1 SEHNR, CDR2 FQNEAQ (reference sequence). CDR3 length: 14 residues. CDR3 DNA sequence: TGTGCCAGCACGGAGGGTGGTTCCTACAATGAGCAGTTCTTC. The encoded protein is CASTEGGSYNEQFF.

V and J are TRBV2 and TRBJ1-1; possibly TRBD1 for D (6 bases). V was trimmed by 6 bases and J by 1 base, leaving 15 bases between them. Germline V gene lookup returns CDR1 SNHLY and CDR2 FYNNEI. CDR3 length: 15 residues. DNA for the CDR3: TGTGCCAGCAGCCCCCCTACAGGGCCGAACACTGAAGCTTTCTTT. Its protein is CASSPPTGPNTEAFF.

The rearrangement links TRBV9 to TRBJ2-1, with TRBD2 matching over 8 bases. Germline V gene lookup returns CDR1 SGDLS and CDR2 YYNGEE. V dropped 4 bases and J dropped 3; count of bases not matched to a gene: 9. CDR3 length equals 16 residues. This CDR3 reads CASSSLAGNLYNEQFF. The CDR3 DNA follows: TGTGCCAGCAGCTCATTAGCGGGGAACCTCTACAATGAGCAGTTCTTC.